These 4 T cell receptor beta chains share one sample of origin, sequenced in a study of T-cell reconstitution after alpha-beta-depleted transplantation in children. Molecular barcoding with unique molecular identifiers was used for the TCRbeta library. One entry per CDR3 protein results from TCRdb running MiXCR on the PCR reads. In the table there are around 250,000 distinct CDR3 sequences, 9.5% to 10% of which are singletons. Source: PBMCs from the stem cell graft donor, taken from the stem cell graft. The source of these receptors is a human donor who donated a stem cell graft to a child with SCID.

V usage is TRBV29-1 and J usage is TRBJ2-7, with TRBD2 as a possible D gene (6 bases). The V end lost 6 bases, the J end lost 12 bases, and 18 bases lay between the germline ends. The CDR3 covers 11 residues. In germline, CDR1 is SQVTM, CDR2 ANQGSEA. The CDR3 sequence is CSVDTARGRYF. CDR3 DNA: TGCAGCGTCGATACAGCTCGGGGGAGGTACTTC.

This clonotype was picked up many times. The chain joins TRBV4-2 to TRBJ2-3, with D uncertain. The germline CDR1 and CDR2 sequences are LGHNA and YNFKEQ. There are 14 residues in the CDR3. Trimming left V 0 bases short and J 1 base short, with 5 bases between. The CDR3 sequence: CASSQDRGTDTQYF. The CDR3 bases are TGTGCCAGCAGCCAAGATCGGGGCACAGATACGCAGTATTTT.

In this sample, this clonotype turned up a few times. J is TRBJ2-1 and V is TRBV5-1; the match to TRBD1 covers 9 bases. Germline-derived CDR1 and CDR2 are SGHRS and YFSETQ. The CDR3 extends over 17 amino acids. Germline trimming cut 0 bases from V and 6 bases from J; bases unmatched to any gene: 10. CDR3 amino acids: CASSLDHRGRGPNEQFF. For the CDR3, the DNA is TGCGCCAGCAGCTTGGACCACAGGGGGCGAGGACCCAATGAGCAGTTCTTC.

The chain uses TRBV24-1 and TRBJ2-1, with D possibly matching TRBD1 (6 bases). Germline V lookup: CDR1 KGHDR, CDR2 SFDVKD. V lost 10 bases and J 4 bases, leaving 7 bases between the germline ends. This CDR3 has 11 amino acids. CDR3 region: CATGHYNEQFF. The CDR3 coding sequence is TGTGCCACGGGACATTACAATGAGCAGTTCTTC.